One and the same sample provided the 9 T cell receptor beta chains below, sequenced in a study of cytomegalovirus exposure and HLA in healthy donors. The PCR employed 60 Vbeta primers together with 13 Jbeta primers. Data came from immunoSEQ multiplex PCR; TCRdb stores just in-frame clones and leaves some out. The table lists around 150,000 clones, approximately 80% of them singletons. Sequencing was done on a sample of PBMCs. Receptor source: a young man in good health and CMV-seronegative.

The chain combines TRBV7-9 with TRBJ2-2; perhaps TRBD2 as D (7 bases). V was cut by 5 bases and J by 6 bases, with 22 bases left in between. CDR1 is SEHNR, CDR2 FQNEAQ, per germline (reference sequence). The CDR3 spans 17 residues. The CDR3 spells CASSPTGGLFIAGELFF. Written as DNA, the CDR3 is TGTGCCAGCAGCCCGACCGGGGGGCTGTTTATCGCCGGGGAGCTGTTTTTT.

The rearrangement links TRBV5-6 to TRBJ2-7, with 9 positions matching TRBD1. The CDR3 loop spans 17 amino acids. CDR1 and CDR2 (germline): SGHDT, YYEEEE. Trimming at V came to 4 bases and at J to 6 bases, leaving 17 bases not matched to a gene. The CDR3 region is CASSPGTFVHRGREQYF. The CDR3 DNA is TGTGCCAGCAGCCCCGGGACCTTCGTGCACAGGGGGCGCGAGCAGTACTTC.

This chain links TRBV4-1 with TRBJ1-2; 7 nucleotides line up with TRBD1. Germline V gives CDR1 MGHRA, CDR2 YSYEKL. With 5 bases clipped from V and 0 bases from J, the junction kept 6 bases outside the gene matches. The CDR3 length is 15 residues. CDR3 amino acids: CASSEQGGSNYGYTF. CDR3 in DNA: TGCGCCAGCAGCGAGCAGGGGGGATCTAACTATGGCTACACCTTC.

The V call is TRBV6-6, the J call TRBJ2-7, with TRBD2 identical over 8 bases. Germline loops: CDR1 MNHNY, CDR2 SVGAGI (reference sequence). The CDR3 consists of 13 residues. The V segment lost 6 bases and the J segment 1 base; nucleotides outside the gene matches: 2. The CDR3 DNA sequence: TGTGCCAGCAGCACTAGCGGTTCCTACGAGCAGTACTTC. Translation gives CASSTSGSYEQYF.

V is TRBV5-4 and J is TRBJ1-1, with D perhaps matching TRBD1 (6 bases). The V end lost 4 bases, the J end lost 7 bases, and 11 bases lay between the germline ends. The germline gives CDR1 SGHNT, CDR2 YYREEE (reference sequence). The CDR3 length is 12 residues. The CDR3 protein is CASSLDRFEAFF. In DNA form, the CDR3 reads TGTGCCAGCAGCCTAGACAGGTTTGAAGCTTTCTTT.

This CDR3 is CASSSGQGAFGEQYF. The CDR3 bases are TGTGCCAGCAGCTCCGGACAGGGGGCCTTTGGCGAGCAGTACTTC. The chain uses TRBV7-8 and TRBJ2-7; 11 nucleotides match TRBD1. The CDR3 extends over 15 amino acids. Germline trimming cut 4 bases from V and 6 bases from J; bases unmatched to any gene: 8. Germline V gene data show CDR1 as SGHVS and CDR2 as FQNEAQ. Using reference TRBV7-8 and TRBJ2-7 for the parts outside the CDR3, the full variable domain is GAGVSQSPRYKVAKRGQDVALRCDPISGHVSLFWYQQALGQGPEFLTYFQNEAQLDKSGLPSDRFFAERPEGSVSTLKIQRTQQEDSAVYLCASSSGQGAFGEQYFGPGTRLTVT.

CDR3 residues: CSVRTGGEKLFF. The CDR3 DNA reads TGCAGCGTAAGGACAGGGGGGGAAAAACTGTTTTTT. The chain joins TRBV29-1 to TRBJ1-4, with TRBD1 identical over 10 bases. CDR3 length equals 12 residues. From germline, CDR1 is SQVTM and CDR2 ANQGSEA. V shed 6 bases and J 8 bases; nucleotides not matched to a gene: 3.

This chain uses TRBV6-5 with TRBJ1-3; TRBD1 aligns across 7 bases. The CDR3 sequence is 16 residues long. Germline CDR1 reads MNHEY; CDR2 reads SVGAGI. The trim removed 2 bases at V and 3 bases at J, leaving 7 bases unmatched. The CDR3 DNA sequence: TGTGCCAGCAGTTACACGGGGACAGCTGTTGGAAACACCATATATTTT. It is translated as CASSYTGTAVGNTIYF.

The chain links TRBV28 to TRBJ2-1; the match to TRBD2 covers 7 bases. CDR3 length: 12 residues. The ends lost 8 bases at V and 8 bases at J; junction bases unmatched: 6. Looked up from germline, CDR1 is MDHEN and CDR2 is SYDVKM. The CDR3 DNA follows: TGTGCCAGCGACCCGGGGGGAGATGAGCAGTTCTTC. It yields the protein CASDPGGDEQFF.